This T cell receptor beta chain stems from a study of cytomegalovirus exposure and HLA in healthy donors. Overall study findings and caveats: Under in vitro conditions, a few CMV-associated chains were confirmed as specific for CMV antigens. Previous analysis showed most TCR beta V segments were productive about 87% or about 30% of the time. Association of a missense DCLRE1C variant with TCR beta V- and J-gene trimming was reported in a later analysis.

The PCR used 60 Vbeta and 13 Jbeta primers. Some clones are missing from TCRdb's copy, which holds only in-frame ones; the method was immunoSEQ multiplex PCR. Here the sample table reports more than 40,000 clones. At collection, donors were nominally healthy, but unrecorded immune exposures were probable. To note about this clone: Its antigen remains unknown.

Germline CDR1 MNHEY, CDR2 SVGAGI. The CDR3 length is 14 residues. Trimming left V 4 bases short and J 3 bases short, with 7 bases between. The sequencing sample was made of PBMCs. The clonotype was recovered from a man in his forties in good health and CMV-seropositive. The V call is TRBV6-5, the J call TRBJ1-6; D remains ambiguous. The CDR3 spells CASSFRGYNSPLHF. CDR3 in DNA: TGTGCCAGCAGTTTTAGAGGCTATAATTCACCCCTCCACTTT.